This T cell receptor (beta chain) was recovered during a study of blood T cell repertoires in COVID-19. Study-wide context: PBMCs, B-cell-depleted T cells, or T cells were the source of the cDNA or gDNA that made up the material.

Per the original data handling: Nucleated cell counts were estimated from reference gene primer amplification. Measured with immunoSEQ multiplex PCR; TCRdb has only the in-frame clones, and not every one. Clonal size and the V and J genes are those of that table, whereas D and trimming came from the DNA. The sample lists roughly 380,000 clones; about four fifths were seen once. Germline-derived CDR1 and CDR2 are MNHNS and SASEGT. V trimming: 2 bases; J trimming: 3 bases; junction bases outside the gene matches: 7. The CDR3 totals 16 residues. This clonotype originated in a human donor with acute or convalescent COVID-19. The donor label of this sample is uncertain. The chain uses TRBV6-1 and TRBJ2-3; 8 bases map to TRBD2. The source material was peripheral blood. In nucleotides, the CDR3 is TGTGCCAGCAGTGAAACGGCGGGGGGAGGTACAGATACGCAGTATTTT. This gives the protein CASSETAGGGTDTQYF.